There are a few counts of the clone carrying this TCR beta chain. The sample comes from a study of beta chain features in type 1 diabetes. Expressed TCRB transcripts were sequenced, since all the RNA that had been isolated was reverse transcribed. Profiling relied on immunoSEQ multiplex PCR, and the TCRdb table lists in-frame clones only, not all of them. In the table there are under 300,000 clones, 25% to 35% of which are singletons. V lost 6 bases to trimming and J lost 1 base, with 9 bases between them. The CDR3 extends over 12 amino acids. CDR1 and CDR2 from the germline V gene are SQVTM and ANQGSEA. Using CD45RO/CCR7/CD25/CD127/CD95/CD27, CD4+ naive, central memory, regulatory and stem cell-like memory cells were sorted.

The V and J genes are TRBV29-1 and TRBJ1-1, with D unclear. Specimen: central memory CD4+ T cells from blood. This clonotype was sampled from a man in his thirties or forties in good health. The CDR3 here is CSVQDWNTEAFF. The CDR3, as DNA: TGCAGCGTCCAGGACTGGAACACTGAAGCTTTCTTT.